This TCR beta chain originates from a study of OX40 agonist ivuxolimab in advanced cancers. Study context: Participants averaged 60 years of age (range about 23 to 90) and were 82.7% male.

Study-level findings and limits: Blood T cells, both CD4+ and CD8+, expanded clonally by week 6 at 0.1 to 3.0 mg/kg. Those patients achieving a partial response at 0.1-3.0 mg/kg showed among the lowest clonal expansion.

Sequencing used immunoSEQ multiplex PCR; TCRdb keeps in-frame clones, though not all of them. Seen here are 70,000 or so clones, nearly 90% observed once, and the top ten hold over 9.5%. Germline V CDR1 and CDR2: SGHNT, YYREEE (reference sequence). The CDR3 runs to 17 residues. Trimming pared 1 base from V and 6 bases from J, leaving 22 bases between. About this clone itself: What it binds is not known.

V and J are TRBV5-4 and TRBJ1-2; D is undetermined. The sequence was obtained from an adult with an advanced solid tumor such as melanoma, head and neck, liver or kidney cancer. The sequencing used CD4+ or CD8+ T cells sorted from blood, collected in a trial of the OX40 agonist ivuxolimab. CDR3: CASSLRPDSYRRDGYTF. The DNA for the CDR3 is TGTGCCAGCAGCTTGCGCCCAGACTCCTACCGTCGGGATGGCTACACCTTC.